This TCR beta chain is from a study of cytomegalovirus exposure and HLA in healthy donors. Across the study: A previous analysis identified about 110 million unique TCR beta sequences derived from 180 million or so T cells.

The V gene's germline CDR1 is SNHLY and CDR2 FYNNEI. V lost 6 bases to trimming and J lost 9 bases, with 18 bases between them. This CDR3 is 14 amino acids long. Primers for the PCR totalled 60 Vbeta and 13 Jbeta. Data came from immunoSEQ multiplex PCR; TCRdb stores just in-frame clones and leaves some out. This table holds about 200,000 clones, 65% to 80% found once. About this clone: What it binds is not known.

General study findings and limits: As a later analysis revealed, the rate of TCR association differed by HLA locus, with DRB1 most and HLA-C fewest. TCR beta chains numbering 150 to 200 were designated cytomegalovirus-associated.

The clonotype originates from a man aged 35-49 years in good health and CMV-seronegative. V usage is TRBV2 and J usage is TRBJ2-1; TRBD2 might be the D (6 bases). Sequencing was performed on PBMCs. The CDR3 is CASRSGPSPFEQFF. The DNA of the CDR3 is TGTGCCAGCAGAAGCGGGCCTTCCCCCTTTGAGCAGTTCTTC.